This T cell receptor (beta chain) is from a study of CXCR3-negative and CXCR3-positive naive CD8 T cells. Across the whole study: Roughly 130 million TRB reads were obtained in total, which works out to about 1.5 +/- 0.3 million per library. Regarding the study as a whole: Naive cells used TRBV-TRBJ genes in much the same way whether CXCR3-negative or CXCR3-positive; memory cells did not. CXCR3-positive naive cells carried more hydrophobic TRB CDR3s than CXCR3-negative naive cells did.

Naive CD8+ T lymphocytes were specified as CD45RO-CCR7+CD27+CD95-. The TRB libraries of cDNA were built by UMI-labeled 5' RACE. From the 5' RACE reads, TCRdb lists one entry per CDR3 protein and no DNA. Here the sample table reports about 150,000 distinct CDR3 sequences. The V gene's germline CDR1 is SGHRS and CDR2 YFSETQ. The CDR3 runs to 19 residues. A note on this clonotype: Its antigen is unknown.

This clonotype was sampled from a human donor in good health. Some clones in this sample may be carry-over from other donors' samples. Sequencing was performed on naive CXCR3+ CD8+ T cells from blood. Subset defined: CD45RO-CCR7+CD27+CD95- naive CD8+ T cells expressing CXCR3 (TNR3+). This chain uses TRBV5-1 with TRBJ2-7; TCRdb returns TRBD2, unconfirmable since there is no DNA. The CDR3 loop is CASRPDLGLADIFSYEQYF.